The present T cell receptor (beta chain) was sequenced within a study of OX40 agonist ivuxolimab in advanced cancers. Study-level information: Of the participants, approximately 40% had some prior anti-PD-1, anti-PD-L1 or anti-CTLA-4 therapy, which was allowed.

Profiled with immunoSEQ multiplex PCR; TCRdb holds only in-frame clones, not every one. The profile shows 55,000 to 70,000 clones, 80% to 90% of them singletons. The study's findings and limits: CD4+ T cells averaged fewer expanded clones than CD8+ T cells.

Germline V gene sequence: CDR1 MDHEN, CDR2 SYDVKM. This CDR3 region has 13 residues. V shed 8 bases and J shed 3 bases, with 14 bases lying between them. Concerning this clone itself: Its target is unknown.

The genes are TRBV28 and TRBJ2-7; D possibly corresponds to TRBD1 (6 bases). Sequenced material: CD4+ or CD8+ T cells sorted from blood, taken in a trial of the OX40 agonist ivuxolimab. The TCR originated in an adult with an advanced solid tumor such as melanoma, head and neck, liver or kidney cancer. CDR3 nucleotides: TGTGCCAGCTGGGGCCAGGGGCGCTACGAGCAGTACTTC. Translated, it gives CASWGQGRYEQYF. The whole variable domain, remainder taken from reference TRBV28 and TRBJ2-7, is DVKVTQSSRYLVKRTGEKVFLECVQDMDHENMFWYRQDPGLGLRLIYFSYDVKMKEKGDIPEGYSVSREKKERFSLILESASTNQTSMYLCASWGQGRYEQYFGPGTRLTVT.